A selection of T cell receptor beta chains follows, all from one sample in a study of cytomegalovirus exposure and HLA in healthy donors. The data were produced by immunoSEQ multiplex PCR, yet TCRdb's version contains in-frame clones alone and is incomplete. In total, the table holds tens of thousands of clones. The specimen sequenced was PBMCs. These receptors all stem from a man aged 30 to 45 in good health and CMV-seropositive. CDR3s include the opening cysteine and the closing phenylalanine or tryptophan. A D gene is named only where the DNA matches it firmly.

cdr3_aa cdr3_nt d_call j_call v_call cdr3_length
CASSRPQGARTF TGTGCCAGCAGTCGACCTCAGGGGGCGCGTACCTTC TRBD1 TRBJ1-2 TRBV27 12
CASSIESSNQPQHF TGTGCCAGTAGTATCGAGAGTAGCAATCAGCCCCAGCATTTT . TRBJ1-5 TRBV19 14
CASSLGDSYNSPLHF TGTGCCAGCAGTTTAGGGGACAGCTACAATTCACCCCTCCACTTT TRBD1 TRBJ1-6 TRBV11-2 15
CASSMDYYEQYF TGCGCCAGCAGCATGGACTACTACGAGCAGTACTTC . TRBJ2-7 TRBV5-1 12
CASRSRNTEAFF TGTGCCAGCAGATCCAGGAACACTGAAGCTTTCTTT . TRBJ1-1 TRBV6-6 12
CASKLALSSYEQYF TGTGCCAGTAAACTAGCCCTGAGCTCCTACGAGCAGTACTTC . TRBJ2-7 TRBV19 14
CASSHTGTGDYEQYF TGTGCCAGCAGCCACACCGGGACAGGAGACTACGAGCAGTACTTC TRBD1 TRBJ2-7 TRBV4-2 15
CASSKTSGQSYEQYF TGTGCCAGCAGCAAGACCTCGGGACAGTCCTACGAGCAGTACTTC TRBD1 TRBJ2-7 TRBV7-2 15
CASRRGTNPYEQYF TGTGCCAGCAGGCGGGGGACTAACCCCTACGAGCAGTACTTC TRBD2 TRBJ2-7 TRBV2 14
CASRETDYGYTF TGTGCCAGCAGAGAGACAGACTATGGCTACACCTTC . TRBJ1-2 TRBV2 12
CASSQGAGTSGVTDTQYF TGCGCCAGCAGCCAAGGGGCGGGGACTAGCGGGGTCACAGATACGCAGTATTTT TRBD2 TRBJ2-3 TRBV4-1 18
CASRGGTFRHEQYF TGTGCCAGCAGGGGGGGGACTTTCAGGCACGAGCAGTACTTC TRBD2 TRBJ2-7 TRBV28 14
CASKGHRWQETQYF TGTGCCAGCAAGGGACATCGGTGGCAAGAGACCCAGTACTTC . TRBJ2-5 TRBV5-6 14
CASSLKTQGNDSPLHF TGTGCCAGCAGCTTAAAAACACAGGGTAACGATTCACCCCTCCACTTT . TRBJ1-6 TRBV7-8 16
CASSRLTYEQYF TGTGCCAGCAGCCGACTGACCTACGAGCAGTACTTC . TRBJ2-7 TRBV25-1 12
CASSPGTSNQPQHF TGCGCCAGCAGCCCGGGGACATCGAATCAGCCCCAGCATTTT . TRBJ1-5 TRBV5-1 14